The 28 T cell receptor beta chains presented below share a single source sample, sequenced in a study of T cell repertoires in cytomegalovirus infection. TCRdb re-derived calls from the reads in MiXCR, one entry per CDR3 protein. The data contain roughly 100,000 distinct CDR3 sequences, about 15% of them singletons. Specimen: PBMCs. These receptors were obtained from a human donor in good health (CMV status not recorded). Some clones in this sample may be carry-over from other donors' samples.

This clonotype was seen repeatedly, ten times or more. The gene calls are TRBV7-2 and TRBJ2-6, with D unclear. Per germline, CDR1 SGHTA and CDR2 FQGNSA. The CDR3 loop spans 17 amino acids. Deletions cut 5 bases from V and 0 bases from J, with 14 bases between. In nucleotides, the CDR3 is TGTGCCAGCAGCCTAACGACGTCAGGCTCTGGGGCCAACGTCCTGACTTTC. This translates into CASSLTTSGSGANVLTF.

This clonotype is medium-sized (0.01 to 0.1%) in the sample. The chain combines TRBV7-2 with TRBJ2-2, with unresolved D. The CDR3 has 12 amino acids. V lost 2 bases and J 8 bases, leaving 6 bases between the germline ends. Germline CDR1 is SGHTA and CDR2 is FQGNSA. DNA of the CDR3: TGTGCCAGCAGCTTACTATCTGGGGAGCTGTTTTTT. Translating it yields CASSLLSGELFF.

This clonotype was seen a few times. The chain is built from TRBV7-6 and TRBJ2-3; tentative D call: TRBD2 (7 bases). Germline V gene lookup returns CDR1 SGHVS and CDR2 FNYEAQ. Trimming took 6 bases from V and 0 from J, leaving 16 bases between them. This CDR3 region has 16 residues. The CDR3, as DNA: TGTGCCAGCAGTCGCACGAGGGGGGGGAGCACAGATACGCAGTATTTT. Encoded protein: CASSRTRGGSTDTQYF.

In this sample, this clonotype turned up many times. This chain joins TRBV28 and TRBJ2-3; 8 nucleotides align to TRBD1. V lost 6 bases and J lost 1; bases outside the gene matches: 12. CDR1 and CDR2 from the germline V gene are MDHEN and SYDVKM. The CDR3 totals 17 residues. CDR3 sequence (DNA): TGTGCCAGCAGCCAATCGGACAGGGTTGAGGGCACAGATACGCAGTATTTT. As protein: CASSQSDRVEGTDTQYF.

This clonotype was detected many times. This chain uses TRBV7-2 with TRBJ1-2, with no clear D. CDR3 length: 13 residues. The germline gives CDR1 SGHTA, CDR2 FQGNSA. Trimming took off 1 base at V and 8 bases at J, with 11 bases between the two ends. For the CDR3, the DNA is TGTGCCAGCAGCTTAGGGAGGGCGGGAGGCTACACCTTC. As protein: CASSLGRAGGYTF.

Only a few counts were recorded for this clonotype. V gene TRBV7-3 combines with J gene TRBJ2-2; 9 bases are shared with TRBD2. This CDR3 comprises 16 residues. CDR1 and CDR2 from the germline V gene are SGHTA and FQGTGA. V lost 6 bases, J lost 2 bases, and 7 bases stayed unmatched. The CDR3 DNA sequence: TGTGCCAGCAGTCCCGAGCGGGGGGAAAACACCGGGGAGCTGTTTTTT. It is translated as CASSPERGENTGELFF.

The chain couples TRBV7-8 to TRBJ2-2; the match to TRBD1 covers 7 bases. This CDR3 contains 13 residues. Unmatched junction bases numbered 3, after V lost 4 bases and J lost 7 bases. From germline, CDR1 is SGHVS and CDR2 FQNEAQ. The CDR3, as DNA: TGTGCCAGCAGCTCACAGGGGATCGGGGAGCTGTTTTTT. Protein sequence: CASSSQGIGELFF. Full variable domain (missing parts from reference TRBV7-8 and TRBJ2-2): GAGVSQSPRYKVAKRGQDVALRCDPISGHVSLFWYQQALGQGPEFLTYFQNEAQLDKSGLPSDRFFAERPEGSVSTLKIQRTQQEDSAVYLCASSSQGIGELFFGEGSRLTVL.

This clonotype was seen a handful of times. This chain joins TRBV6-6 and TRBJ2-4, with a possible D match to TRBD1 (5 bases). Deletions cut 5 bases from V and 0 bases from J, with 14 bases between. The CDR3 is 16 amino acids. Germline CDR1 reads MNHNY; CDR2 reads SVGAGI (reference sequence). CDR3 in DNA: TGTGCCAGCAGTAAACAGGAGACTCTAGCCAAAAACATTCAGTACTTC. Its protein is CASSKQETLAKNIQYF.

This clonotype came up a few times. The CDR3 is CASSYSKKGMNTEAFF. CDR3 DNA sequence: TGTGCCAGCAGTTACTCAAAGAAGGGAATGAACACTGAAGCTTTCTTT. This chain joins TRBV6-5 and TRBJ1-1; no definite D call. V gave up 0 bases and J gave up 0 bases, with 11 bases separating them. Germline V CDR1 and CDR2: MNHEY, SVGAGI. The CDR3 consists of 16 residues.

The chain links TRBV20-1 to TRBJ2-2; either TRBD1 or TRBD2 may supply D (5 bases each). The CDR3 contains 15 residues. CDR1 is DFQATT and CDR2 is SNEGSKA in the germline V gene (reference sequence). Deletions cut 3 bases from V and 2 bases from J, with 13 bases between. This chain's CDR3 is CSARGPPTNTGELFF. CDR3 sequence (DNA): TGCAGTGCTAGGGGACCGCCCACCAACACCGGGGAGCTGTTTTTT.

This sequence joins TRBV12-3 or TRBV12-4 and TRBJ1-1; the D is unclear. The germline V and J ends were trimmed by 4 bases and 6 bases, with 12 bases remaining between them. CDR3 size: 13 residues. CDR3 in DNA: TGTGCCAGCAGTTCGGGAGGGTACGCTGAAGCTTTCTTT. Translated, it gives CASSSGGYAEAFF.

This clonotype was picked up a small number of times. This CDR3 is CASSLEYQPQHF. CDR3 bases: TGTGCCAGCAGCTTGGAATATCAGCCCCAGCATTTT. The V call is TRBV5-5, the J call TRBJ1-5; D call uncertain. CDR3 length equals 12 residues. V was cut by 0 bases and J by 5 bases, with 3 bases left in between. Per the germline V gene, CDR1 is SGHKS and CDR2 is YYEKEE (reference sequence).

The CDR3 DNA sequence: TGTGCTAGTGGGGTGACCTACGAGCAGTACTTC. Its translation: CASGVTYEQYF. The chain couples TRBV12-5 to TRBJ2-7; D remains unclear. V lost 6 bases, J lost 2 bases, and 5 bases lay in between. This CDR3 has 11 amino acids. Germline V CDR1 and CDR2: LGHNT, FRNRAP.

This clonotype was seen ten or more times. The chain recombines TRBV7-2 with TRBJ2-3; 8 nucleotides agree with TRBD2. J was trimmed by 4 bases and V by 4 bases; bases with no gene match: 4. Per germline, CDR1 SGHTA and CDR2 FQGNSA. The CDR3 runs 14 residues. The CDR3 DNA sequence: TGTGCCAGCAGCTCGGGGGGGTCGGCAGATACGCAGTATTTT. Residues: CASSSGGSADTQYF.

In nucleotides, the CDR3 is TGCAGCGTTGAAGACAGGGGGAATCAGCCCCAGCATTTT. It is translated as CSVEDRGNQPQHF. J is TRBJ1-5 and V is TRBV29-1; 7 nucleotides align to TRBD1. The CDR3 runs 13 residues. The germline V gene encodes CDR1 SQVTM and CDR2 ANQGSEA. V dropped 0 bases and J dropped 4; count of bases not matched to a gene: 0.

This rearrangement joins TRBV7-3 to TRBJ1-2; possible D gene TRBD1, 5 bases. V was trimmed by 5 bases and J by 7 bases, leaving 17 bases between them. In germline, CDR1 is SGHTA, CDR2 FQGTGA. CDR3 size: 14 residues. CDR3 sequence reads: CASSGRAQGSGYTF. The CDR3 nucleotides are TGTGCCAGCAGCGGGAGGGCGCAGGGTTCTGGCTACACCTTC.

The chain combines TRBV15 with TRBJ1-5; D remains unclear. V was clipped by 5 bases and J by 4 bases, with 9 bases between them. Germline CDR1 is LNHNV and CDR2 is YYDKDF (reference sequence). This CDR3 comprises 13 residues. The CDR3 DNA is TGTGCCACCAGCGGCCAGGATAATCAGCCCCAGCATTTT. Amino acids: CATSGQDNQPQHF. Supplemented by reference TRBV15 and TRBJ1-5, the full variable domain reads DAMVIQNPRYQVTQFGKPVTLSCSQTLNHNVMYWYQQKSSQAPKLLFHYYDKDFNNEADTPDNFQSRRPNTSFCFLDIRSPGLGDTAMYLCATSGQDNQPQHFGDGTRLSIL.

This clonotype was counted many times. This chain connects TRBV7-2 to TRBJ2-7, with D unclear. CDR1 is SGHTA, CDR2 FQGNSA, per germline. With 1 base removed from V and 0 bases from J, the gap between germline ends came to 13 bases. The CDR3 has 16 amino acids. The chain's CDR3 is CASSLVRSISSYEQYF. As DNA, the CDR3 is TGTGCCAGCAGCTTAGTTCGGAGTATAAGCTCCTACGAGCAGTACTTC.

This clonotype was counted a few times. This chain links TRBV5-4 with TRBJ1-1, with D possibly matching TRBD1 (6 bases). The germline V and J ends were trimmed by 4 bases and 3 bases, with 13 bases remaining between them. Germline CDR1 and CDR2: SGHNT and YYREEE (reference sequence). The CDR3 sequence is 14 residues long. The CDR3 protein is CASSVNSGDTEAFF. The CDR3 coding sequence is TGTGCCAGCAGCGTAAACTCAGGGGACACTGAAGCTTTCTTT.

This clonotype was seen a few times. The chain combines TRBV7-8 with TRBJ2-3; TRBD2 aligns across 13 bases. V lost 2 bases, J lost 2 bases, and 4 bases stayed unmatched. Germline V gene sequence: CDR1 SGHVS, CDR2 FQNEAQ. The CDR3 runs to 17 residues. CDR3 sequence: CASSLMGLAGNTDTQYF. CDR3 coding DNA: TGTGCCAGCAGCTTAATGGGACTAGCGGGGAACACAGATACGCAGTATTTT. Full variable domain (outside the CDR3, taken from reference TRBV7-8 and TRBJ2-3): GAGVSQSPRYKVAKRGQDVALRCDPISGHVSLFWYQQALGQGPEFLTYFQNEAQLDKSGLPSDRFFAERPEGSVSTLKIQRTQQEDSAVYLCASSLMGLAGNTDTQYFGPGTRLTVL.

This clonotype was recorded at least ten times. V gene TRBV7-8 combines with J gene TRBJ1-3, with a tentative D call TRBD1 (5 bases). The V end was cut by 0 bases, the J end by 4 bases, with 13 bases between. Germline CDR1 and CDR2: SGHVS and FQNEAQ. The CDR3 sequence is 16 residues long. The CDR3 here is CASSLATGRLGNTIYF. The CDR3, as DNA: TGTGCCAGCAGCTTAGCGACGGGACGGCTAGGAAACACCATATATTTT. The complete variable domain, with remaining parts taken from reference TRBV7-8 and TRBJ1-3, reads GAGVSQSPRYKVAKRGQDVALRCDPISGHVSLFWYQQALGQGPEFLTYFQNEAQLDKSGLPSDRFFAERPEGSVSTLKIQRTQQEDSAVYLCASSLATGRLGNTIYFGEGSWLTVV.

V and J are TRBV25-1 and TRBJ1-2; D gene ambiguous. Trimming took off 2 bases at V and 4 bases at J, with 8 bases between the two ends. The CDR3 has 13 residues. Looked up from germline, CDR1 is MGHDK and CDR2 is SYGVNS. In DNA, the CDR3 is TGTGCCAGCAGTGAAGGTTGGGGCTATGGCTACACCTTC. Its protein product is CASSEGWGYGYTF.

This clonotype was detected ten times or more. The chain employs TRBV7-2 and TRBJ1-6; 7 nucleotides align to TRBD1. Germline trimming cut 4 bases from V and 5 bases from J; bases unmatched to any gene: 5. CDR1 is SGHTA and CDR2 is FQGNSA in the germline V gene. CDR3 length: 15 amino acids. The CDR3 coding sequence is TGTGCCAGCAGCTGGGGGACAGCAAATAATTCACCCCTCCACTTT. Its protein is CASSWGTANNSPLHF.

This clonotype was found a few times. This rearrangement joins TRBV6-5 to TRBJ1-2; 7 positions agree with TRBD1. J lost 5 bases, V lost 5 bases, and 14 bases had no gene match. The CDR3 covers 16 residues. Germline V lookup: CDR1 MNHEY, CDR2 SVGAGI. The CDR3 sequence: CASSQDRSRVPYGYTF. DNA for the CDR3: TGTGCCAGCAGTCAGGACAGGTCCAGGGTTCCGTATGGCTACACCTTC.

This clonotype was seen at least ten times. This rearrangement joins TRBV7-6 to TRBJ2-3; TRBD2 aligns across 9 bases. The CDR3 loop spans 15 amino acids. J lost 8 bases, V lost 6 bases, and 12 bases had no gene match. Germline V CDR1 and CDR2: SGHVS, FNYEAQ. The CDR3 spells CASSLSGGPPGTQYF. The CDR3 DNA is TGTGCCAGCAGTCTAAGCGGGGGGCCGCCAGGTACGCAGTATTTT.

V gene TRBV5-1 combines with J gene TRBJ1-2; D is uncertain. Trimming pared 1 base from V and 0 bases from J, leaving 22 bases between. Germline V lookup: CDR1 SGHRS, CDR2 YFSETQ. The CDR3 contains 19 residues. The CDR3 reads CASSLFVRGQARPNYGYTF. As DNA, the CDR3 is TGCGCCAGCAGCTTGTTCGTCCGTGGGCAGGCAAGACCTAACTATGGCTACACCTTC. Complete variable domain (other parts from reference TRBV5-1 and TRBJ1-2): KAGVTQTPRYLIKTRGQQVTLSCSPISGHRSVSWYQQTPGQGLQFLFEYFSETQRNKGNFPGRFSGRQFSNSRSEMNVSTLELGDSALYLCASSLFVRGQARPNYGYTFGSGTRLTVV.

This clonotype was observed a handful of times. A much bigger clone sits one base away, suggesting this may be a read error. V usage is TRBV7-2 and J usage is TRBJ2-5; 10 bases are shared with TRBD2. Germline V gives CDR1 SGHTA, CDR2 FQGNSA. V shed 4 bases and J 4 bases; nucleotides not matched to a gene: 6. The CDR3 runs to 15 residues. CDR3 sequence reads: CASSSSSSGGETQYF. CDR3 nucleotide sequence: TGTGCCAGCAGCTCCTCCTCTAGCGGGGGAGAGACCCAGTACTTC.

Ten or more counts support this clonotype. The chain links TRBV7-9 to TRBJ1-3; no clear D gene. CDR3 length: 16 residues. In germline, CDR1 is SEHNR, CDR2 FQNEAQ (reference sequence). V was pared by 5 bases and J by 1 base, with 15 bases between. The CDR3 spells CASSPPFRRSGNTIYF. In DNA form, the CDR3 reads TGTGCCAGCAGCCCCCCTTTTAGGAGGTCTGGAAACACCATATATTTT.